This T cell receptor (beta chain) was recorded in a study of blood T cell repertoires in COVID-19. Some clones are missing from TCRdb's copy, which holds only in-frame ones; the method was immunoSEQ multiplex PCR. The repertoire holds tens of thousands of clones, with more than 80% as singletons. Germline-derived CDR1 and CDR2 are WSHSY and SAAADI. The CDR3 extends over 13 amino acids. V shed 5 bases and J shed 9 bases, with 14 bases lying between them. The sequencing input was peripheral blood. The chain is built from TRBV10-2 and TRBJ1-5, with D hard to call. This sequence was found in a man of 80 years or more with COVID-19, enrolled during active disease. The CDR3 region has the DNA TGCGCCAGCAGTAACCGGGCGGAGGGGCCCCAGCATTTT. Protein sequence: CASSNRAEGPQHF.